This T cell receptor beta chain was sequenced for a study of regulatory T cells in long-lasting Graves disease. Study-wide results and caveats: Persistent patients shared more public clonotypes (approximately 2,700) than newly diagnosed patients (approximately 1,000). Persistent disease favored TRBV28, TRBJ1-2 and TRBJ2-5.

Time point here: newly diagnosed GD, antithyroid drugs for less than 3 months. There was RNA extracted from PBMCs, and the TCR library was made from it. This CDR3 spans 14 amino acids. Trimming pared 3 bases from V and 2 bases from J, leaving 10 bases between. CDR1 is LNHDA, CDR2 SQIVND, per germline (reference sequence). This clonotype was detected a few times. As yet, its antigen is unknown. The authors built TCR beta libraries using iRepertoire HTBI primers and Arm-PCR of CDR3 regions. Via MiXCR, TCRdb re-called the multiplex PCR reads, giving one row per CDR3 protein. Of around 470,000 distinct CDR3 sequences detected, 14% appear once; the ten largest clones hold about a sixth. These data were likewise used in another study, on T cells in Graves' hyperthyroidism and ophthalmopathy.

Sequenced here: peripheral blood mononuclear cells (PBMCs), sampled at new diagnosis, from a patient treated with antithyroid drugs. This chain uses TRBV19 with TRBJ1-2; a possible D gene is TRBD1 (5 bases). The clonotype comes from a woman in her forties or fifties with Graves disease. The CDR3 loop is CASSIFPGNYGYTF. The CDR3 region has the DNA TGTGCCAGTAGTATCTTTCCAGGGAACTATGGCTACACCTTC.